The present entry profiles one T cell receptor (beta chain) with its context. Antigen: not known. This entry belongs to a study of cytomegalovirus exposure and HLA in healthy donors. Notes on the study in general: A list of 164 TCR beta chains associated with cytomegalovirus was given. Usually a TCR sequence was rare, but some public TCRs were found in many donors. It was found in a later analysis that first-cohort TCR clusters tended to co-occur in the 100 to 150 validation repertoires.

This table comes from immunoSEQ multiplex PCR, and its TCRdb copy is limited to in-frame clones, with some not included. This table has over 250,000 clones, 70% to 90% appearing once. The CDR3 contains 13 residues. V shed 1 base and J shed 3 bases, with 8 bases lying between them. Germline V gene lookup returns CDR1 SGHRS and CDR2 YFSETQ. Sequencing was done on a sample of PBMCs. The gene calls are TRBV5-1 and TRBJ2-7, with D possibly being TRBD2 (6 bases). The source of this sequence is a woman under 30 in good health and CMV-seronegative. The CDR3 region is CASSLTGVYEQYF. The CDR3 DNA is TGCGCCAGCAGCTTGACGGGGGTCTACGAGCAGTACTTC.